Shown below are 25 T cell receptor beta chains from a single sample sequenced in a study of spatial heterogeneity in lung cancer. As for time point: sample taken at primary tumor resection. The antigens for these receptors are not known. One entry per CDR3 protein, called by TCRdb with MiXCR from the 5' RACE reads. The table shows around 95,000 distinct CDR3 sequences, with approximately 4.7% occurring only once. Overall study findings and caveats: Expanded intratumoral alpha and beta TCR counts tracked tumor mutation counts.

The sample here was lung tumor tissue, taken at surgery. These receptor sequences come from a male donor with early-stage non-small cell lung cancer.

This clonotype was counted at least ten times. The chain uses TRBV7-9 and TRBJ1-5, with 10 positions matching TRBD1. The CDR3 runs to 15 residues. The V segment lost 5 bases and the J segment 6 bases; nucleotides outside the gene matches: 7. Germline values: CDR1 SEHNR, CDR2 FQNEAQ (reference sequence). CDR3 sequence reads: CASSPPGQGIQPQHF. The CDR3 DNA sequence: TGTGCCAGCAGCCCCCCGGGACAGGGGATTCAGCCCCAGCATTTT.

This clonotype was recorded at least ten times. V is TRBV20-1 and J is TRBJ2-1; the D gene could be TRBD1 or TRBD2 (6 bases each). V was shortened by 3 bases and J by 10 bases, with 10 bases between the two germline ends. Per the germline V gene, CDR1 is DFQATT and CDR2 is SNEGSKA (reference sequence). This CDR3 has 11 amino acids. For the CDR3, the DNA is TGCAGTGCTAGGGAGGGGGAGGAGCAGTTCTTC. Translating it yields CSAREGEEQFF.

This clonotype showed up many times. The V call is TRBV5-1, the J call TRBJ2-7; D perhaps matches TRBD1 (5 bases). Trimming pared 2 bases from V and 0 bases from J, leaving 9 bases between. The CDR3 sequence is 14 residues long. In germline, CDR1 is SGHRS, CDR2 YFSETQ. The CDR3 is CASSLGQGSYEQYF. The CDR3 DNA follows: TGCGCCAGCAGCTTAGGCCAGGGCTCCTACGAGCAGTACTTC.

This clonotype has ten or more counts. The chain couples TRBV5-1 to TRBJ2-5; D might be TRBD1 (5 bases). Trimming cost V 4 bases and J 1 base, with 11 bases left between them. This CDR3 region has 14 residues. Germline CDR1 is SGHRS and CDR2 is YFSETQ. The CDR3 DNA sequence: TGCGCCAGCAGCGATGACAGCCTCCAAGAGACCCAGTACTTC. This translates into CASSDDSLQETQYF. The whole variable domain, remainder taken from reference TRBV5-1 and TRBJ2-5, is KAGVTQTPRYLIKTRGQQVTLSCSPISGHRSVSWYQQTPGQGLQFLFEYFSETQRNKGNFPGRFSGRQFSNSRSEMNVSTLELGDSALYLCASSDDSLQETQYFGPGTRLLVL.

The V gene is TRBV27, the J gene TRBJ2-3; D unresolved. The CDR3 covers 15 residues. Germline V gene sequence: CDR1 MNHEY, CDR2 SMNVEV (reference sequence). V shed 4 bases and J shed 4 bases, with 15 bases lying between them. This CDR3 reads CASSSTTFFPDTQYF. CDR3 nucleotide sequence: TGTGCCAGCAGTTCTACTACCTTTTTCCCAGATACGCAGTATTTT.

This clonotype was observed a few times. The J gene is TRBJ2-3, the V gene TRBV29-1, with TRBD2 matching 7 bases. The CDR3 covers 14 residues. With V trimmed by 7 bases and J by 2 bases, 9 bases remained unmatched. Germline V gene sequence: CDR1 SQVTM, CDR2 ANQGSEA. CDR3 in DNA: TGCAGCGCTGTCCCGAGCGGGAACACAGATACGCAGTATTTT. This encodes CSAVPSGNTDTQYF.

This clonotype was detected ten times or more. The CDR3 protein is CASSPAGHEQYF. In DNA form, the CDR3 reads TGTGCCAGCAGCCCTGCGGGACACGAGCAGTACTTC. This chain connects TRBV7-6 to TRBJ2-7; a possible D gene is TRBD2 (6 bases). The V and J ends lost 5 bases and 5 bases respectively, with 10 bases between them. CDR1 and CDR2 from the germline V gene are SGHVS and FNYEAQ. The CDR3 runs to 12 residues.

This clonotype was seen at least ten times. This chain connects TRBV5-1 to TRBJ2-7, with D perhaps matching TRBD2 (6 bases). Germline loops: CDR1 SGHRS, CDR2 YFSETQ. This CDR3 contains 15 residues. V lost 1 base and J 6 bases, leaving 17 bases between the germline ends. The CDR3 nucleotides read TGCGCCAGCAGCTTGCTTTCCGGGAGCGGAAGCGAGCAGTACTTC. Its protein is CASSLLSGSGSEQYF. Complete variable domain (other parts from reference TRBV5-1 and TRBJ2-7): KAGVTQTPRYLIKTRGQQVTLSCSPISGHRSVSWYQQTPGQGLQFLFEYFSETQRNKGNFPGRFSGRQFSNSRSEMNVSTLELGDSALYLCASSLLSGSGSEQYFGPGTRLTVT.

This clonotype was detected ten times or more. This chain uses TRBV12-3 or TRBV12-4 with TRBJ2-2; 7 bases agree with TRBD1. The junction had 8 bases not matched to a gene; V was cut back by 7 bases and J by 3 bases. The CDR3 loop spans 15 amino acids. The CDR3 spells CASTPYRGHTGELFF. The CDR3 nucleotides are TGTGCCAGCACCCCCTACAGGGGCCACACCGGGGAGCTGTTTTTT.

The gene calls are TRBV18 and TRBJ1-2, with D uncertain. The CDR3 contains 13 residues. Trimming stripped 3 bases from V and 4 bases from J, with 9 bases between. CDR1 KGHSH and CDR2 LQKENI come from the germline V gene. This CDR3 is CASSPSGSYGYTF. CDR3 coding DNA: TGTGCCAGCTCACCGTCGGGCAGCTATGGCTACACCTTC.

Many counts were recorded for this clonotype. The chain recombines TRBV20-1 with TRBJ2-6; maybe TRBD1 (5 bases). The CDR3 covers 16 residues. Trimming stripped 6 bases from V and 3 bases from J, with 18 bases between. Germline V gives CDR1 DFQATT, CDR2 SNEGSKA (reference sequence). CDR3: CSAHPQGKFGANVLTF. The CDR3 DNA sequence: TGCAGTGCCCACCCCCAGGGAAAGTTTGGGGCCAACGTCCTGACTTTC.

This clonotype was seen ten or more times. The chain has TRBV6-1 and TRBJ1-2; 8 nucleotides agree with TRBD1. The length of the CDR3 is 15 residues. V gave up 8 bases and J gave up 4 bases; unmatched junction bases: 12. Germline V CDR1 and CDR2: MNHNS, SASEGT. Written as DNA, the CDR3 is TGTGCCAGCGGCTTTGGGGACAGGTCGTTCTATGGCTACACCTTC. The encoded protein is CASGFGDRSFYGYTF.

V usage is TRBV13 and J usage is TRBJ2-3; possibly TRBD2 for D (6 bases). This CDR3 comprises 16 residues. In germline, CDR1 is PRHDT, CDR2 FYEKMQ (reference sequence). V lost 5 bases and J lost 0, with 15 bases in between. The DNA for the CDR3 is TGTGCCAGCAGCCCCCGAGGTAGCGGTAGCACAGATACGCAGTATTTT. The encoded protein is CASSPRGSGSTDTQYF. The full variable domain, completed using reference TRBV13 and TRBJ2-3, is AAGVIQSPRHLIKEKRETATLKCYPIPRHDTVYWYQQGPGQDPQFLISFYEKMQSDKGSIPDRFSAQQFSDYHSELNMSSLELGDSALYFCASSPRGSGSTDTQYFGPGTRLTVL.

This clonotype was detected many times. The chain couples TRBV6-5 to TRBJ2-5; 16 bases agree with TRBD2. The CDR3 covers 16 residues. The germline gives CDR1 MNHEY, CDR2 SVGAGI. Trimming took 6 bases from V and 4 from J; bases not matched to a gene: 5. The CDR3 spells CASSFGTSGRAETQYF. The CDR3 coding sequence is TGTGCCAGCAGCTTTGGGACTAGCGGGAGGGCAGAGACCCAGTACTTC.

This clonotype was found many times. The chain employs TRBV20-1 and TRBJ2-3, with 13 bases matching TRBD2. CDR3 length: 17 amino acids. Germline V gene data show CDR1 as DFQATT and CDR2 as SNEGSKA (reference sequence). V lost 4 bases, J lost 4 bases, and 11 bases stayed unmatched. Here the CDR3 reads CSAKRPLAGGPADTQYF. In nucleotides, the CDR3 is TGCAGTGCTAAACGCCCACTAGCGGGAGGGCCCGCAGATACGCAGTATTTT.

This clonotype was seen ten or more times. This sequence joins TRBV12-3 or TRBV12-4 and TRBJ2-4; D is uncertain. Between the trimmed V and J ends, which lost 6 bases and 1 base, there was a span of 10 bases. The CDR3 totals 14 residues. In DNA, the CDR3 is TGTGCCAGCAGCCCCGGGTTCGCCAAAAACATTCAGTACTTC. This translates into CASSPGFAKNIQYF.

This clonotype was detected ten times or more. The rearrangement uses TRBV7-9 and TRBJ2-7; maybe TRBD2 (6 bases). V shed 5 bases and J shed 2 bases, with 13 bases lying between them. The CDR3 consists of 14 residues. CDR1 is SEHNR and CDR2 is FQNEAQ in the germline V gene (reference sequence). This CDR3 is CASSPAGNPYEQYF. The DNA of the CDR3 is TGTGCCAGCAGCCCCGCGGGGAACCCCTACGAGCAGTACTTC.

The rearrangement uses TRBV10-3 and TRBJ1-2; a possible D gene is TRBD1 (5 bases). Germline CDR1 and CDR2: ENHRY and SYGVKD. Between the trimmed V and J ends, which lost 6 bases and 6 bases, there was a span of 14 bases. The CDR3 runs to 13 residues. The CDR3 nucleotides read TGTGCCATCAGCGGGGGGGTTGTAAATGGCTACACCTTC. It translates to CAISGGVVNGYTF.

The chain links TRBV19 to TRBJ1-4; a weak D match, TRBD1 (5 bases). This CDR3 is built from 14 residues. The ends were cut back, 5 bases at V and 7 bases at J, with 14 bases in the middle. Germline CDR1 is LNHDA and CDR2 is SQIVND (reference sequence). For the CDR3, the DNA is TGTGCCAGTAGTCCTTCCGGGGCGGCTGAAAAACTGTTTTTT. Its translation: CASSPSGAAEKLFF.

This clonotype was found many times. The CDR3 DNA follows: TGTGCCACCAGCAGAAATCGGGACAGAGTTTCGAACACTGAAGCTTTCTTT. Amino acid sequence: CATSRNRDRVSNTEAFF. The gene calls are TRBV15 and TRBJ1-1; 7 bases map to TRBD1. V lost 2 bases to trimming and J lost 1 base; unmatched junction nucleotides: 10. The CDR3 runs 17 residues. CDR1 is LNHNV, CDR2 YYDKDF, per germline (reference sequence).

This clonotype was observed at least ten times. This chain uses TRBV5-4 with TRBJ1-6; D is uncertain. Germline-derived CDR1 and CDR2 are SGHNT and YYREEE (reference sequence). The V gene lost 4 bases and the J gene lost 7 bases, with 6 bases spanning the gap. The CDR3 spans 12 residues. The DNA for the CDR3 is TGTGCCAGCAGCACGATAAATTCACCCCTCCACTTT. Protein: CASSTINSPLHF.

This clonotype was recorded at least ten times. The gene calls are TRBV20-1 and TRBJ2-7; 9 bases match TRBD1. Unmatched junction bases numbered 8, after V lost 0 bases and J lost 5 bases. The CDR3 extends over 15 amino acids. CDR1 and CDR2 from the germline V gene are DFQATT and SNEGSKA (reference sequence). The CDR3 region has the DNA TGCAGTGCTAGAGATCGACAGGGGGGTTTGAACGAGCAGTACTTC. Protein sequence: CSARDRQGGLNEQYF.

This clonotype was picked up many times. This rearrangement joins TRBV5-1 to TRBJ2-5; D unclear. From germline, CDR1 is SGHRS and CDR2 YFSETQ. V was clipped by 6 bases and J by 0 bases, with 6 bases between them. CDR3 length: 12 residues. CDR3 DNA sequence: TGCGCCAGCATCAGGTACCAAGAGACCCAGTACTTC. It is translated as CASIRYQETQYF.

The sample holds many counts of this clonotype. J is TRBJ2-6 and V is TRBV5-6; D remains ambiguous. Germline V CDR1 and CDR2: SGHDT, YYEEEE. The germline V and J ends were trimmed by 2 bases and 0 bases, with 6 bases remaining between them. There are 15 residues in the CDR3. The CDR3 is CASSFVASGANVLTF. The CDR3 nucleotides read TGTGCCAGCAGCTTCGTCGCCTCTGGGGCCAACGTCCTGACTTTC.

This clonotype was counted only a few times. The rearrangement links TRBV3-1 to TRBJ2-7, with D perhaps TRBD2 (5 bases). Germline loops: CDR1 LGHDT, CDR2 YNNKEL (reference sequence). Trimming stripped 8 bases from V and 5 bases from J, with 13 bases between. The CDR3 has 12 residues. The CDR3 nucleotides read TGTGCCAGCTCGGACTTCCCCCACGAGCAGTACTTC. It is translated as CASSDFPHEQYF.